This T cell receptor beta chain originates from a study of blood T cell repertoires in COVID-19. Overall study context: There were acute and convalescent COVID-19 samples, and they came from the United States, Italy and Spain.

Trimming removed 0 bases from V and 4 bases from J, with 12 bases in between. Germline CDR1 is MGHRA and CDR2 is YSYEKL. The CDR3 length is 16 residues. Some clones are missing from TCRdb's copy, which holds only in-frame ones; the method was immunoSEQ multiplex PCR. The sample yields 270,000 or so clones, about four fifths seen once. The rearrangement links TRBV4-1 to TRBJ1-4, with D uncertain. This receptor was identified in a woman younger than 30 with acute or convalescent COVID-19. Input material: peripheral blood. CDR3 amino acids: CASSQDRRDLNEKLFF. CDR3 in DNA: TGCGCCAGCAGCCAAGACCGCCGGGATCTTAATGAAAAACTGTTTTTT.